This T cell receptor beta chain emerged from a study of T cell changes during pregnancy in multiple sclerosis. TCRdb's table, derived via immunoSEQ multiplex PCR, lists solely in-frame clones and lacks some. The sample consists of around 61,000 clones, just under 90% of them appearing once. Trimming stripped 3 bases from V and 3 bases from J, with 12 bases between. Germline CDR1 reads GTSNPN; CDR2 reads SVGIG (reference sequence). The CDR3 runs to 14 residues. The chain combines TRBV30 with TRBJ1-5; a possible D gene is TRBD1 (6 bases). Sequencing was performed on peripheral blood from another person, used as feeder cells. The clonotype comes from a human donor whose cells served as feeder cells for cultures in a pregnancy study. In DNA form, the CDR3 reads TGTGCCTGGAGCCCAGGGGTGTTCAATCAGCCCCAGCATTTT. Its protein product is CAWSPGVFNQPQHF.